This section outlines one T cell receptor (beta chain) sequence together with its context. The germline V and J ends were trimmed by 4 bases and 6 bases, with 21 bases remaining between them. The CDR3 length is 16 residues. The germline V gene has CDR1 MGHRA and CDR2 YSYEKL. This sample was included in a study of T cells in Graves' hyperthyroidism and ophthalmopathy. Amplification targeted TCR beta CDR3 regions from RNA transcripts. Initially, a first-round RT-PCR of the TCR CDR3 employed the HTBI primer set. TCRdb analysed the multiplex PCR reads with MiXCR anew, one entry per CDR3 protein. This table has some 510,000 distinct CDR3 sequences, around 20% appearing once.

The sequencing input was blood. This sequence originates from a man between 18 and 35 years old with Graves' hyperthyroidism. The chain uses TRBV4-1 and TRBJ1-1, with D tentatively TRBD1 (6 bases). CDR3 coding DNA: TGCGCCAGCAGCCCCCTGGGGGCGGGAAGGGGCCCTGAAGCTTTCTTT. As protein: CASSPLGAGRGPEAFF.